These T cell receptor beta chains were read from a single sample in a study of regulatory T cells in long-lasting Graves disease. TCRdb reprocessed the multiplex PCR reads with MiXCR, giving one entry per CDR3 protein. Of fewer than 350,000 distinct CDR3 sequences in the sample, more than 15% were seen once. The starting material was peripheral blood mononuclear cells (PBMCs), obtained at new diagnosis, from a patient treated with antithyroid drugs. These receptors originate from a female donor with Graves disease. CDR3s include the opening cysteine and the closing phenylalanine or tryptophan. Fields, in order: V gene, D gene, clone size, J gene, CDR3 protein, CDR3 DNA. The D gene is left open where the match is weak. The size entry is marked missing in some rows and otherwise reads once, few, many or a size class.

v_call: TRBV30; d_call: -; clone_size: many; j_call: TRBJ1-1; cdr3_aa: CACPGRMNTEAFF; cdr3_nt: TGTGCCTGCCCTGGACGTATGAACACTGAAGCTTTCTTT
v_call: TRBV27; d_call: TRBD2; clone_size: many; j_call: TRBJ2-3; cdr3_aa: CASSLGLAGPIGDTQYF; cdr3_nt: TGTGCCAGCAGTTTAGGACTAGCGGGCCCCATAGGCGATACGCAGTATTTT
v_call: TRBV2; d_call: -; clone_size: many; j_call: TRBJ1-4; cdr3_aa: CASSEGADEKLFF; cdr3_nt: TGTGCCAGCAGTGAAGGTGCCGATGAAAAACTGTTTTTT
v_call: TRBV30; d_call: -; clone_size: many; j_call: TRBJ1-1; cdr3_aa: CAWRPVGTPLSTEAFF; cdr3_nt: TGTGCCTGGAGGCCCGTGGGTACCCCCTTGAGCACTGAAGCTTTCTTT
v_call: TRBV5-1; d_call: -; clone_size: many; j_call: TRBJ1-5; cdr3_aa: CASSPGGDTLQPQHF; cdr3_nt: TGCGCCAGCAGCCCTGGGGGGGACACCCTCCAGCCCCAGCATTTT
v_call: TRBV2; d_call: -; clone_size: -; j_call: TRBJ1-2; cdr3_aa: CASSEQGPPLNYGYTF; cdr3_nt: TGTGCCAGCAGTGAACAGGGTCCCCCTCTTAACTATGGCTACACCTTC
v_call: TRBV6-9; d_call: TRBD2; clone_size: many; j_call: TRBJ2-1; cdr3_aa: CASSYSEAGPPGEQFF; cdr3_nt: TGTGCCAGCAGTTACTCAGAAGCGGGACCCCCCGGTGAGCAGTTCTTC
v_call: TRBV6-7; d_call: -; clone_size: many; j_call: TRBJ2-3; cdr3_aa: CASSTGDQSRGNTQYF; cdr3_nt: TGTGCCAGCAGTACCGGGGACCAATCAAGGGGCAATACGCAGTATTTT
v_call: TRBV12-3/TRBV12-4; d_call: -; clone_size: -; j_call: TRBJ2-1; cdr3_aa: CASSLAWGSSNEQFF; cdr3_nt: TGTGCCAGCAGTTTAGCTTGGGGGAGTAGCAATGAGCAGTTCTTC
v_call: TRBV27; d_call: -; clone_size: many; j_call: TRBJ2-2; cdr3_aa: CASSLYNTGELFF; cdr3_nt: TGTGCCAGCAGTTTATACAACACCGGGGAGCTGTTTTTT
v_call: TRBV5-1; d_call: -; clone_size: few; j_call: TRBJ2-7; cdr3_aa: CASRNFATATSGEQYF; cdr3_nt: TGCGCCAGCAGGAATTTTGCGACAGCCACCTCAGGGGAGCAGTACTTC
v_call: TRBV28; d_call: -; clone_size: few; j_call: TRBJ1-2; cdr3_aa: CASLSDRSYGYTF; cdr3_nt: TGTGCCAGCCTATCCGACAGATCCTATGGCTACACCTTC
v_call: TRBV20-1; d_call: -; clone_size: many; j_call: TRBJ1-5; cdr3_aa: CSADGHGDQPQHF; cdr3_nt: TGCAGTGCCGATGGACATGGGGATCAGCCCCAGCATTTT
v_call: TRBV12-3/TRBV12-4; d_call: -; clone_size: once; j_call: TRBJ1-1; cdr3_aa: CAIMQPQNTEAFF; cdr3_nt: TGTGCCATCATGCAGCCCCAGAACACTGAAGCTTTCTTT
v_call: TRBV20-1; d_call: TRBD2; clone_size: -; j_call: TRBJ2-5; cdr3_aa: CSARGLAGDRGETQYF; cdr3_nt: TGCAGTGCTAGAGGACTAGCGGGAGACCGCGGAGAGACCCAGTACTTC
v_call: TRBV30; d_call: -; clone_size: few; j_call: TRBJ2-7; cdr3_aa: CAWSTIEEQYF; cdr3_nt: TGTGCCTGGAGTACGATCGAGGAGCAGTACTTC
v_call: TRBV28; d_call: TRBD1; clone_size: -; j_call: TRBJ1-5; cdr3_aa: CASSLVQGANQPQHF; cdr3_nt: TGTGCCAGCAGTTTAGTACAGGGGGCGAATCAGCCCCAGCATTTT
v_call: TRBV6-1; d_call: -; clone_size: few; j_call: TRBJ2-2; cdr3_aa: CAISSGGIGELFF; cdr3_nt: TGTGCCATTTCGTCCGGTGGGATCGGGGAGCTGTTTTTT
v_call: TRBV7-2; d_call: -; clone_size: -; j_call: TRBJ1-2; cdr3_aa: CASSYTTGGGVDYGYTF; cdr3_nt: TGTGCCAGCAGCTATACTACGGGAGGAGGGGTGGACTATGGCTACACCTTC
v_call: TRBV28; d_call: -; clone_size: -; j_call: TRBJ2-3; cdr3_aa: CASSLSMGGAVGTQYF; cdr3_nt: TGTGCCAGCAGTTTGAGTATGGGTGGGGCCGTTGGTACGCAGTATTTT
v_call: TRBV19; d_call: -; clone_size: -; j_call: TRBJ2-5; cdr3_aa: CATRLTWGEETQYF; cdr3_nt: TGTGCCACCAGACTTACTTGGGGGGAAGAGACCCAGTACTTC
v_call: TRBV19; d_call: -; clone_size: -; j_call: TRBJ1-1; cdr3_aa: CASSKWVGQPALAEAFF; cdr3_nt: TGTGCCAGTAGTAAATGGGTCGGGCAGCCCGCTCTGGCTGAAGCTTTCTTT
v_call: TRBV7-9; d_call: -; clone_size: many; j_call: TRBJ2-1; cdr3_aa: CASSLGANNEQFF; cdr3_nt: TGTGCCAGCAGCTTAGGGGCGAACAATGAGCAGTTCTTC
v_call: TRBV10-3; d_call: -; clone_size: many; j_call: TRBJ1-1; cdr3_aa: CAIRQGGQMNTEAFF; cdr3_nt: TGTGCCATCAGGCAGGGCGGACAGATGAACACTGAAGCTTTCTTT
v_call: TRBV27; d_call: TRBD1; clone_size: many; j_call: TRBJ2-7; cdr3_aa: CASRPHSGTGVHEQYF; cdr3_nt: TGTGCCAGCAGACCCCACTCCGGGACAGGGGTACACGAGCAGTACTTC
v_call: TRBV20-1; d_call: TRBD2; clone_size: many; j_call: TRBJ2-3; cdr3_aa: CSARDRLAGGRDTQYF; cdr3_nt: TGCAGTGCTAGAGATCGGCTAGCGGGTGGGCGAGATACGCAGTATTTT
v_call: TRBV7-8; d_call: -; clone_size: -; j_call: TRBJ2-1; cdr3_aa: CASSLGISYNEQFF; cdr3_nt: TGTGCCAGCAGCCTCGGCATTTCCTACAATGAGCAGTTCTTC
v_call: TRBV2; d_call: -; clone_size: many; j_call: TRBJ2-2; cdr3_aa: CASSPATNTGELFF; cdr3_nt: TGTGCCAGCAGCCCGGCAACGAACACCGGGGAGCTGTTTTTT
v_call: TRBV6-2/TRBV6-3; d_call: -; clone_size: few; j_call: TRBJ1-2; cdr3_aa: CASRGGRIYGYTF; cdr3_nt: TGTGCCAGCAGAGGGGGACGGATCTATGGCTACACCTTC
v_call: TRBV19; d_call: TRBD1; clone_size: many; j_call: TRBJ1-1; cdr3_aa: CASRTGGVNTEAFF; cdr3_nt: TGTGCCAGCAGGACAGGGGGCGTGAACACTGAAGCTTTCTTT
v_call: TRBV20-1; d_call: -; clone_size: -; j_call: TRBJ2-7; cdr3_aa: CSARGVKGYEQYF; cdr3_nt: TGCAGTGCTAGAGGGGTTAAGGGATACGAGCAGTACTTC
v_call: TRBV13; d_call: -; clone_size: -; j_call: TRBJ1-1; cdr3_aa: CASSSDRRYTEAFF; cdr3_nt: TGTGCCAGCAGCTCTGACCGGAGGTACACTGAAGCTTTCTTT
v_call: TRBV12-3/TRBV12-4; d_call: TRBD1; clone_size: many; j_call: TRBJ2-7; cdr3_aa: CASSSGTGDAEQYF; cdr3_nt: TGTGCCAGCAGTTCCGGGACAGGGGATGCCGAGCAGTACTTC
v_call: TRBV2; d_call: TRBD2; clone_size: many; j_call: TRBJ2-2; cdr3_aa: CASSETSGRDGELFF; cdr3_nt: TGTGCCAGCAGTGAAACTAGCGGGAGGGATGGGGAGCTGTTTTTT
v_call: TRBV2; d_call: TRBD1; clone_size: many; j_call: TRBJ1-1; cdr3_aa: CASSITGVTEAFF; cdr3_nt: TGTGCCAGCAGTATAACAGGGGTTACTGAAGCTTTCTTT
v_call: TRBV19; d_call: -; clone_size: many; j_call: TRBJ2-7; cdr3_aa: CASTTGTGESYEQYF; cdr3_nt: TGTGCCAGTACTACCGGGACGGGGGAGTCCTACGAGCAGTACTTC
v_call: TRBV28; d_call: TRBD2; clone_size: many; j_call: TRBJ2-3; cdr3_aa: CASSTSGRGTDTQYF; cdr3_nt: TGTGCCAGCAGCACTAGCGGGAGAGGAACAGATACGCAGTATTTT
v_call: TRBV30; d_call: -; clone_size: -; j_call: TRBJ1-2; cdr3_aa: CAWSNGHFRYGYTF; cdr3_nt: TGTGCCTGGAGTAACGGACATTTTAGGTATGGCTACACCTTC
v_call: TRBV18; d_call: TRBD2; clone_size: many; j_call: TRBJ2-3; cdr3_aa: CASSQLAGGLKDTQYF; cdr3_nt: TGTGCCAGCTCGCAGTTAGCGGGAGGATTGAAGGATACGCAGTATTTT
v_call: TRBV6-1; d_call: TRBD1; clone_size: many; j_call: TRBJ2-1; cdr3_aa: CASRWDSYNEQFF; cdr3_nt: TGTGCCAGCAGATGGGACAGCTACAATGAGCAGTTCTTC
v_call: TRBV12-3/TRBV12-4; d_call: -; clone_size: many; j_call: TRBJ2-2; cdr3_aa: CASRPGRFAGELFF; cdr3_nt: TGTGCCAGCAGACCCGGACGATTTGCCGGGGAGCTGTTTTTT
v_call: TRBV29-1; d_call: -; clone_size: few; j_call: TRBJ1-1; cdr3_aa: CSAALAGKTFF; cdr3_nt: TGCAGCGCAGCCCTTGCGGGGAAAACTTTCTTT